The 24 T cell receptor beta chains below come from one sample, sequenced in a study of blood T cell repertoires in COVID-19. Profiled with immunoSEQ multiplex PCR; TCRdb holds only in-frame clones, not every one. The sample includes 130,000 to 150,000 clones, about 80% of them seen just once. The specimen was peripheral blood. The receptors were sampled from a man between 65 and 85 years old who had recovered from COVID-19.

The V and J genes are TRBV9 and TRBJ2-7; 8 bases agree with TRBD1. CDR3 length: 16 residues. V shed 0 bases, J shed 2 bases, and the junction held 7 bases outside the gene matches. Germline lookup yields CDR1 SGDLS and CDR2 YYNGEE. This CDR3 is CASSVDTIQGAYEQYF. The CDR3 region has the DNA TGTGCCAGCAGCGTAGATACCATACAGGGGGCCTACGAGCAGTACTTC.

The chain links TRBV2 to TRBJ1-6, with 8 positions matching TRBD1. Germline V lookup: CDR1 SNHLY, CDR2 FYNNEI. The CDR3 has 15 amino acids. Losses at the gene ends were 5 bases for V and 5 bases for J; bases not matched to a gene: 5. The CDR3 region has the DNA TGTGCCAGCAGTAACGGACAGGGCAATAATTCACCCCTCCACTTT. Translated: CASSNGQGNNSPLHF.

This clone was detected only a few times. The chain recombines TRBV19 with TRBJ2-7; D unresolved. CDR3 length: 13 amino acids. The V gene's germline CDR1 is LNHDA and CDR2 SQIVND (reference sequence). The V gene lost 3 bases and the J gene lost 6 bases, with 12 bases spanning the gap. The CDR3 DNA follows: TGTGCCAGTAGTATTAGCCCCGGGTTCGAGCAGTACTTC. Amino acid sequence: CASSISPGFEQYF.

This clone was counted a single time. V usage is TRBV3-1 (or the pseudogene TRBV3-2) and J usage is TRBJ2-1; 11 nucleotides agree with TRBD2. Germline values: CDR1 LGHDT, CDR2 YNNKEL (reference sequence). The V and J ends lost 0 bases and 7 bases, in that order; junction bases with no gene match: 5. The CDR3 covers 16 residues. DNA for the CDR3: TGTGCCAGCAGCCAAGAATTAGCGGGAGGGCAGAATGAGCAGTTCTTC. This codes for CASSQELAGGQNEQFF.

V and J are TRBV18 and TRBJ2-3, with D possibly TRBD1 on 6 matching bases. V lost 6 bases and J 5 bases, leaving 15 bases between the germline ends. The germline V gene has CDR1 KGHSH and CDR2 LQKENI. The CDR3 sequence is 14 residues long. CDR3 DNA: TGTGCCAGCTCCCACAGGGTTTTGGGAGATACGCAGTATTTT. It translates to CASSHRVLGDTQYF.

The chain joins TRBV2 to TRBJ1-1; 8 bases match TRBD1. V was clipped by 4 bases and J by 5 bases; unmatched bases: 12. The germline gives CDR1 SNHLY, CDR2 FYNNEI. This CDR3 has 16 amino acids. The CDR3 region is CASSGLGQGFGTEAFF. DNA of the CDR3: TGTGCCAGCAGTGGACTCGGACAGGGTTTCGGAACTGAAGCTTTCTTT.

The rearrangement uses TRBV7-2 and TRBJ2-7; 7 nucleotides align to TRBD2. CDR1 is SGHTA and CDR2 is FQGNSA in the germline V gene. Trimming removed 3 bases from V and 4 bases from J; junction bases left unmatched: 9. There are 15 residues in the CDR3. In DNA form, the CDR3 reads TGTGCCAGCAGCTTCCTCAGCGGGACCGGGTACGAGCAGTACTTC. Amino acids: CASSFLSGTGYEQYF.

The chain has TRBV25-1 and TRBJ1-1, with 7 bases that match TRBD1. The CDR3 consists of 12 residues. V dropped 5 bases and J dropped 8; count of bases not matched to a gene: 5. CDR1 is MGHDK and CDR2 is SYGVNS in the germline V gene. CDR3 in amino acids: CASSTTGVEAFF. The CDR3 coding sequence is TGTGCCAGCAGTACAACAGGGGTCGAAGCTTTCTTT.

This clone is a singleton in its sample. The chain is built from TRBV30 and TRBJ2-3; 10 nucleotides align to TRBD2. The V gene end was trimmed by 2 bases and the J gene end by 6 bases; junction bases not matched to a gene: 8. Germline V CDR1 and CDR2: GTSNPN, SVGIG (reference sequence). The CDR3 is made up of 15 amino acids. The CDR3 spells CAWSPSGRAADTQYF. The CDR3, as DNA: TGTGCCTGGAGTCCGAGCGGGAGGGCGGCGGATACGCAGTATTTT.

The rearrangement links TRBV7-2 to TRBJ2-7; maybe TRBD2 (6 bases). Trimming stripped 2 bases from V and 2 bases from J, with 13 bases between. The CDR3 covers 15 residues. CDR1 is SGHTA and CDR2 is FQGNSA in the germline V gene. Written as DNA, the CDR3 is TGTGCCAGCAGCTTAAAGACCGGCGGGGCCTACGAGCAGTACTTC. This encodes CASSLKTGGAYEQYF.

The rearrangement links TRBV19 to TRBJ1-1; a weak D match, TRBD1 (6 bases). Between the trimmed V and J ends, which lost 11 bases and 1 base, there was a span of 17 bases. Germline values: CDR1 LNHDA, CDR2 SQIVND (reference sequence). This CDR3 has 14 amino acids. CDR3 protein: CASRLRGQNTEAFF. The CDR3 nucleotides read TGTGCCTCAAGACTCAGGGGTCAGAACACTGAAGCTTTCTTT.

V usage is TRBV5-1 and J usage is TRBJ1-2; D unclear. Looked up from germline, CDR1 is SGHRS and CDR2 is YFSETQ. V was pared by 0 bases and J by 7 bases, with 7 bases between. This CDR3 has 12 amino acids. The CDR3: CASSLEGSGYTF. The CDR3 nucleotides are TGCGCCAGCAGCTTGGAAGGGAGTGGCTACACCTTC.

The genes are TRBV5-1 and TRBJ1-1, with 8 bases lining up with TRBD1. Germline CDR1 is SGHRS and CDR2 is YFSETQ. V shed 3 bases and J 4 bases; nucleotides not matched to a gene: 11. The CDR3 length is 16 residues. CDR3 nucleotides: TGCGCCAGCAGCTCGACAGGGGACGTAGTGAGCACTGAAGCTTTCTTT. Its translation is CASSSTGDVVSTEAFF.

Only a few counts were recorded for this clone. Written as DNA, the CDR3 is TGTGCCAGCAATATCGACCGGGACTGGGGGACCTACGAGCAGTACTTC. Amino acids: CASNIDRDWGTYEQYF. The V gene is TRBV2, the J gene TRBJ2-7; D perhaps matches TRBD2 (6 bases). Germline loops: CDR1 SNHLY, CDR2 FYNNEI. The CDR3 runs 16 residues. With 7 bases removed from V and 2 bases from J, the gap between germline ends came to 21 bases.

The DNA for the CDR3 is TGTGCCAGCAGCCCACCCCCCCCAGGGGCCTACAATGAGCAGTTCTTC. Its translation is CASSPPPPGAYNEQFF. The genes are TRBV7-9 and TRBJ2-1; TRBD1 might be the D (6 bases). Germline CDR1 is SEHNR and CDR2 is FQNEAQ (reference sequence). This CDR3 contains 16 residues. Between the trimmed V and J ends, which lost 5 bases and 2 bases, there was a span of 16 bases.

J is TRBJ2-4 and V is TRBV27; D not resolved. The CDR3 is 14 residues long. The V end was cut by 3 bases, the J end by 7 bases, with 13 bases between. Germline V gives CDR1 MNHEY, CDR2 SMNVEV (reference sequence). The CDR3 nucleotides read TGTGCCAGCAGTTTTTCCCCCTTTGAGAACATTCAGTACTTC. Translated, it gives CASSFSPFENIQYF.

The chain links TRBV25-1 to TRBJ2-1; D is ambiguous. V lost 6 bases to trimming and J lost 8 bases, with 8 bases between them. This CDR3 spans 11 amino acids. Germline V lookup: CDR1 MGHDK, CDR2 SYGVNS. CDR3 sequence: CASSFRYEQFF. Here the CDR3 DNA reads TGTGCCAGCAGCTTTCGGTATGAGCAGTTCTTC. The full variable domain, its missing parts supplied by reference TRBV25-1 and TRBJ2-1, is EADIYQTPRYLVIGTGKKITLECSQTMGHDKMYWYQQDPGMELHLIHYSYGVNSTEKGDLSSESTVSRIRTEHFPLTLESARPSHTSQYLCASSFRYEQFFGPGTRLTVL.

This clone was seen at least ten times. The rearrangement joins TRBV7-2 to TRBJ2-7; D might be TRBD2 (6 bases). V was clipped by 5 bases and J by 9 bases, with 14 bases between them. The CDR3 length is 12 residues. Germline lookup yields CDR1 SGHTA and CDR2 FQGNSA. CDR3 nucleotides: TGTGCCAGCAGCACGACTAGTGCGTGGCAGTACTTC. This sequence encodes CASSTTSAWQYF.

The chain carries TRBV3-1 (or the pseudogene TRBV3-2) and TRBJ2-7; 14 positions agree with TRBD2. This CDR3 spans 22 amino acids. The germline V gene encodes CDR1 LGHDT and CDR2 YNNKEL (reference sequence). Trimming at V came to 0 bases and at J to 2 bases, leaving 18 bases not matched to a gene. CDR3 sequence (DNA): TGTGCCAGCAGCCAAGATTGGGGAGGACTAGCGGGAGGTCCCTTGTCCCCCTACGAGCAGTACTTC. It encodes CASSQDWGGLAGGPLSPYEQYF.

The chain couples TRBV15 to TRBJ2-3; TRBD2 is a possible D gene (6 bases). From germline, CDR1 is LNHNV and CDR2 YYDKDF (reference sequence). The CDR3 has 15 amino acids. With 0 bases removed from V and 2 bases from J, the gap between germline ends came to 9 bases. The CDR3, as DNA: TGTGCCACCAGCAGAGAGGGACTTCTCACAGATACGCAGTATTTT. Amino acids: CATSREGLLTDTQYF.

This rearrangement joins TRBV3-1 (or the pseudogene TRBV3-2) to TRBJ1-2; D remains unclear. Germline V gene sequence: CDR1 LGHDT, CDR2 YNNKEL (reference sequence). The CDR3 is 14 residues long. Trimming pared 4 bases from V and 2 bases from J, leaving 11 bases between. Written as DNA, the CDR3 is TGTGCCAGCAGCCTTTCCGGGGAGAACTATGGCTACACCTTC. It specifies CASSLSGENYGYTF.

This clone appeared a single time. The chain couples TRBV27 to TRBJ1-2, with a possible D match to TRBD1 (6 bases). The germline gives CDR1 MNHEY, CDR2 SMNVEV (reference sequence). This CDR3 comprises 13 residues. V shed 5 bases and J shed 4 bases, with 11 bases lying between them. The CDR3 loop reads CASSATGSYGYTF. CDR3 nucleotides: TGTGCCAGCAGTGCCACAGGGAGCTATGGCTACACCTTC.

This clone was found once. The chain uses TRBV5-1 and TRBJ1-3, with 7 bases matching TRBD1. The length of the CDR3 is 18 residues. V trimming: 3 bases; J trimming: 4 bases; junction bases outside the gene matches: 16. CDR1 and CDR2 from the germline V gene are SGHRS and YFSETQ. The CDR3 DNA reads TGCGCCAGCAGCTCGTCGGGACAGCACCTCACGGGAGGAAACACCATATATTTT. This translates into CASSSSGQHLTGGNTIYF. The full variable domain, with the rest looked up from reference TRBV5-1 and TRBJ1-3, is KAGVTQTPRYLIKTRGQQVTLSCSPISGHRSVSWYQQTPGQGLQFLFEYFSETQRNKGNFPGRFSGRQFSNSRSEMNVSTLELGDSALYLCASSSSGQHLTGGNTIYFGEGSWLTVV.

V and J are TRBV11-3 and TRBJ2-7; D possibly corresponds to TRBD2 (6 bases). Trimming removed 3 bases from V and 4 bases from J, with 10 bases in between. Germline V gene lookup returns CDR1 SGHNT and CDR2 YENEEA. The CDR3 runs 13 residues. Here the CDR3 DNA reads TGTGCCAGCAGCTTCGGGACTCAATACGAGCAGTACTTC. Protein sequence: CASSFGTQYEQYF.